Presented here are 7 T cell receptor beta chains from one specimen sequenced in a study of identical twins. TCRdb re-analysed the 5' RACE reads in MiXCR, keeping a single row per CDR3 protein. The data show 500,000 to 650,000 distinct CDR3 sequences, roughly 7.1% seen once. Separately, the same data were catalogued under a study of yellow fever vaccine responses in identical twins.

The sequenced sample was PBMCs. The source is a woman aged 18-35 years in good health.

CDR3 loop: CSARESSGGSTDTQYF. CDR3 coding DNA: TGCAGTGCTAGAGAGAGTAGCGGGGGAAGCACAGATACGCAGTATTTT. This sequence joins TRBV20-1 and TRBJ2-3; 9 nucleotides match TRBD2. Trimming cost V 0 bases and J 0 bases; bases outside gene matches: 4. This CDR3 has 16 residues. Germline V CDR1 and CDR2: DFQATT, SNEGSKA (reference sequence).

The V call is TRBV27, the J call TRBJ2-3; D perhaps matches TRBD2 (5 bases). Deletions cut 4 bases from V and 3 bases from J, with 11 bases between. The CDR3 consists of 14 residues. Germline lookup yields CDR1 MNHEY and CDR2 SMNVEV (reference sequence). In DNA, the CDR3 is TGTGCCAGCAGTTCACTAGGCACGACAGATACGCAGTATTTT. Its translation is CASSSLGTTDTQYF.

V gene TRBV5-1 combines with J gene TRBJ2-1, with 8 positions matching TRBD2. The germline CDR1 and CDR2 sequences are SGHRS and YFSETQ. V lost 0 bases and J lost 0; bases outside the gene matches: 2. This CDR3 contains 16 residues. The CDR3 DNA reads TGCGCCAGCAGCTTGGTAGCGGGGCTCTCCTACAATGAGCAGTTCTTC. Protein: CASSLVAGLSYNEQFF.

The rearrangement joins TRBV24-1 to TRBJ1-5; 9 bases are shared with TRBD1. This CDR3 has 15 residues. Germline assignment: CDR1 KGHDR and CDR2 SFDVKD. J lost 7 bases, V lost 5 bases, and 8 bases had no gene match. Here the CDR3 reads CATSGSGTGMQPQHF. The CDR3 DNA reads TGTGCCACCAGTGGTTCCGGGACAGGGATGCAGCCCCAGCATTTT.

This clonotype was recorded many times. This sequence joins TRBV29-1 and TRBJ2-1, with 8 bases fitting TRBD1. With V trimmed by 8 bases and J by 6 bases, 6 bases remained unmatched. The germline gives CDR1 SQVTM, CDR2 ANQGSEA. This CDR3 region has 12 residues. The CDR3 DNA reads TGCAGCCTCCGACAGGGGTTCAATGAGCAGTTCTTC. This codes for CSLRQGFNEQFF.

This clonotype has a count of ten or more. The rearrangement joins TRBV2 to TRBJ2-3; D might be TRBD1 or TRBD2, each matching 5 bases. V shed 11 bases and J shed 0 bases, with 15 bases lying between them. Germline lookup yields CDR1 SNHLY and CDR2 FYNNEI. This CDR3 region has 14 residues. The CDR3 spells CAARAGASTDTQYF. CDR3 in DNA: TGTGCCGCCAGAGCCGGGGCTAGCACAGATACGCAGTATTTT.

This clonotype was seen at least ten times. This rearrangement joins TRBV20-1 to TRBJ2-4; D might be TRBD2 (7 bases). The germline V and J ends were trimmed by 0 bases and 6 bases, with 15 bases remaining between them. The CDR3 is 15 amino acids. Looked up from germline, CDR1 is DFQATT and CDR2 is SNEGSKA (reference sequence). CDR3 loop: CSARDLSGDINIQYF. The CDR3 region has the DNA TGCAGTGCTAGAGACCTGAGCGGGGACATAAACATTCAGTACTTC.